Listed below are T cell receptor beta chains from one sample, sequenced in a study of CD8 T cells in Susac syndrome. From the immunoSEQ multiplex PCR reads, TCRdb called clonotypes with MiXCR, one entry per CDR3 protein. Of approximately 200,000 distinct CDR3 sequences listed, over 90% were seen once; the top ten hold about 0.087%. Sequenced sample: CD4+ T cells from PBMCs. The receptors here all came from a human donor with multiple sclerosis. CDR3s include the opening cysteine and the closing phenylalanine or tryptophan. A D gene is named only where the DNA matches it firmly. The size entry is marked missing in some rows and otherwise reads once, few, many or a size class.

V	D	J	size	CDR3	DNA
TRBV9	TRBD2	TRBJ2-7	.	CASSVGTSYLYEQYF	TGTGCCAGCAGCGTTGGGACTAGCTATCTCTACGAGCAGTACTTC
TRBV4-2	.	TRBJ2-7	.	CASSQDWSSAYEQYF	TGTGCCAGCAGCCAAGATTGGTCGTCGGCTTACGAGCAGTACTTC
TRBV12-3/TRBV12-4	TRBD1	TRBJ2-5	.	CASRGQVGETQYF	TGTGCCAGCAGGGGACAGGTCGGCGAGACCCAGTACTTC
TRBV5-4	TRBD2	TRBJ2-3	.	CASSSRLAGAADTQYF	TGTGCCAGCAGCTCACGACTAGCGGGAGCCGCAGATACGCAGTATTTT
TRBV15	.	TRBJ2-4	.	CATSRDSRESVIRKNIQYF	TGTGCCACCAGCAGAGATTCGAGGGAGTCGGTCATACGGAAAAACATTCAGTACTTC
TRBV9	.	TRBJ2-2	.	CASSVDVRGIGELFF	TGTGCCAGCAGCGTAGATGTTAGGGGCATCGGGGAGCTGTTTTTT
TRBV29-1	.	TRBJ2-5	.	CSVEVGAGETQYF	TGCAGCGTTGAGGTGGGGGCCGGGGAGACCCAGTACTTC
TRBV20-1	TRBD2	TRBJ2-1	.	CSASGGRNEQFF	TGCAGTGCTAGTGGCGGGAGGAATGAGCAGTTCTTC
TRBV7-2	.	TRBJ1-1	.	CASSLFAKGTEAFF	TGTGCCAGCAGCTTGTTTGCCAAGGGGACTGAAGCTTTCTTT
TRBV7-3	.	TRBJ2-1	once	CASSLMDGEQFF	TGTGCCAGCAGCTTGATGGACGGTGAGCAGTTCTTC
TRBV20-1	.	TRBJ1-2	.	CSATDGNYGYTF	TGCAGTGCAACAGACGGGAACTATGGCTACACCTTC
TRBV3-1	.	TRBJ2-1	.	CASSKRGQLYNEQFF	TGTGCCAGCAGCAAGCGAGGGCAGCTTTACAATGAGCAGTTCTTC
TRBV6-6	.	TRBJ2-3	.	CASSYSKTEWDTQYF	TGTGCCAGCAGTTACTCGAAGACCGAGTGGGATACGCAGTATTTT
TRBV7-8	.	TRBJ1-2	.	CASQPGLTGNYGYTF	TGTGCCAGCCAGCCGGGACTAACTGGAAACTATGGCTACACCTTC
TRBV5-4	.	TRBJ1-2	.	CASSSPKQGNYGYTF	TGTGCCAGCAGCTCCCCAAAACAGGGAAACTATGGCTACACCTTC
TRBV29-1	.	TRBJ2-7	.	CSVVGNEQYF	TGCAGCGTTGTAGGGAACGAGCAGTACTTC
TRBV12-3/TRBV12-4	.	TRBJ1-2	.	CASGLNNRENYGYTF	TGTGCCAGCGGGCTGAACAACAGGGAAAACTATGGCTACACCTTC
TRBV7-2	.	TRBJ2-1	.	CASSYKTEQFF	TGTGCCAGCAGCTACAAGACAGAGCAGTTCTTC